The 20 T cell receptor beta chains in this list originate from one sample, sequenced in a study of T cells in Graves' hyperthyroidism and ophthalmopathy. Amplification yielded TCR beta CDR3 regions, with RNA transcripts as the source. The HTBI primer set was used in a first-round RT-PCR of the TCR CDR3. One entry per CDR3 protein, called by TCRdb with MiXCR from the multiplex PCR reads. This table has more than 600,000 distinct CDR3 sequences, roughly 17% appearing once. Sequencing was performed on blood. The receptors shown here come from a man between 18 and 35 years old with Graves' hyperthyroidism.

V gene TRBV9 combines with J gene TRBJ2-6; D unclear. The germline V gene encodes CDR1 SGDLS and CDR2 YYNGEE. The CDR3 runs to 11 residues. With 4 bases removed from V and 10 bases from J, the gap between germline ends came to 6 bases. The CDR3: CASSHGNVLTF. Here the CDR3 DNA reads TGTGCCAGCAGCCACGGGAACGTCCTGACTTTC.

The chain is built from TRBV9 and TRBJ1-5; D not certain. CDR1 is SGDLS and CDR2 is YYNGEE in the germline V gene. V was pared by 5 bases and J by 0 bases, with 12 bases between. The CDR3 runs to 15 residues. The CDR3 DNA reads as TGTGCCAGCAGGAGAAGCGGGGATAGCAATCAGCCCCAGCATTTT. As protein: CASRRSGDSNQPQHF.

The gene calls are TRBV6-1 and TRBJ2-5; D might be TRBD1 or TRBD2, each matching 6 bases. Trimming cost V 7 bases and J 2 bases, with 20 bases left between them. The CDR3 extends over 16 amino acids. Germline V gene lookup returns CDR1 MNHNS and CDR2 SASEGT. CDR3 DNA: TGTGCCAGCACCCTGTGGGGCGGAGGGGGTCAAGAGACCCAGTACTTC. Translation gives CASTLWGGGGQETQYF.

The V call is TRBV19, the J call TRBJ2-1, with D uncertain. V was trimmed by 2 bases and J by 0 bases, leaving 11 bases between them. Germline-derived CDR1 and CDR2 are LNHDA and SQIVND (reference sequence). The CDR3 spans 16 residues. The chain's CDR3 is CASSIKVQSSYNEQFF. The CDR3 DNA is TGTGCCAGTAGTATAAAAGTCCAGAGCTCCTACAATGAGCAGTTCTTC.

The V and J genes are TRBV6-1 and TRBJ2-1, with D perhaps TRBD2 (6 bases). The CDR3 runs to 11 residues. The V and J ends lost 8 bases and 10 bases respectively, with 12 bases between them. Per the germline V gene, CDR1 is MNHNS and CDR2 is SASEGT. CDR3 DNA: TGTGCCAGCCGGGACTGGGCCGAGCAGTTCTTC. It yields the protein CASRDWAEQFF.

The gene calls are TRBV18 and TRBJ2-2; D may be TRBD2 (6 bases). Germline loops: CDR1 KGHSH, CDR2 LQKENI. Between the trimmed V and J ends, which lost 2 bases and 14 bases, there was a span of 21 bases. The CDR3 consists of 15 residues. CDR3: CASSPGGGPDGGLFF. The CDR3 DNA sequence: TGTGCCAGCTCACCAGGGGGAGGTCCGGACGGGGGACTGTTTTTT.

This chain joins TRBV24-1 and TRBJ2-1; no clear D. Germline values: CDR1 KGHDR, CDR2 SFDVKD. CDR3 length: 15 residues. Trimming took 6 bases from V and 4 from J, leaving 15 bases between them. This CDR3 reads CATSKLNMGYNEQFF. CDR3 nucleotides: TGTGCCACCAGTAAACTCAATATGGGGTACAATGAGCAGTTCTTC.

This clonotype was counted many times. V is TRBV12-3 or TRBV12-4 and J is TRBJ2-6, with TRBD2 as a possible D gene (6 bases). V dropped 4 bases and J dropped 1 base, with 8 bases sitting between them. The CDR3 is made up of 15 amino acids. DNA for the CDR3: TGTGCCAGCAGTTCCCGGGGGTCTGGGGCCAACGTCCTGACTTTC. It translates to CASSSRGSGANVLTF.

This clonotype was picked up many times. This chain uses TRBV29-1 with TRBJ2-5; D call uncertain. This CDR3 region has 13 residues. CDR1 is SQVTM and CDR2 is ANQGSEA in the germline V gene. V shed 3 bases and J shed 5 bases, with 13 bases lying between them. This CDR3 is CSVEARLQETQYF. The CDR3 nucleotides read TGCAGCGTTGAGGCTAGGCTCCAGGAGACCCAGTACTTC. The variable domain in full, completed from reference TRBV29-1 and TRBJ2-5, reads SAVISQKPSRDICQRGTSLTIQCQVDSQVTMMFWYRQQPGQSLTLIATANQGSEATYESGFVIDKFPISRPNLTFSTLTVSNMSPEDSSIYLCSVEARLQETQYFGPGTRLLVL.

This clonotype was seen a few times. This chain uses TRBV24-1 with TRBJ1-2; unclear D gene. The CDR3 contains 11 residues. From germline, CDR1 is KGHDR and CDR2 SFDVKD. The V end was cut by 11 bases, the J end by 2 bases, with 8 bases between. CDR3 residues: CAILTNYGYTF. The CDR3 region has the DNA TGTGCCATTCTGACCAACTATGGCTACACCTTC.

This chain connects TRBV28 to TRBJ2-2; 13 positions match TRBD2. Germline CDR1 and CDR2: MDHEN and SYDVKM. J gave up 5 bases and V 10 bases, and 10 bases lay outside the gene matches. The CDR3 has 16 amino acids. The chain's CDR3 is CAIRRTSGGRTGELFF. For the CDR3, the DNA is TGTGCCATCAGGAGGACTAGCGGGGGAAGGACCGGGGAGCTGTTTTTT. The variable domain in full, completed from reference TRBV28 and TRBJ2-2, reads DVKVTQSSRYLVKRTGEKVFLECVQDMDHENMFWYRQDPGLGLRLIYFSYDVKMKEKGDIPEGYSVSREKKERFSLILESASTNQTSMYLCAIRRTSGGRTGELFFGEGSRLTVL.

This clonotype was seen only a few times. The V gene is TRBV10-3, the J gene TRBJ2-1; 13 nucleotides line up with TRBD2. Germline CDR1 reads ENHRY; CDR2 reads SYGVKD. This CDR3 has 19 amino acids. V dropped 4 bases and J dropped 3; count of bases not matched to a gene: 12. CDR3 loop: CAISGRTSGSGTLYNEQFF. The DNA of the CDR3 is TGTGCCATCAGTGGGAGGACTAGCGGGAGCGGTACCCTCTACAATGAGCAGTTCTTC.

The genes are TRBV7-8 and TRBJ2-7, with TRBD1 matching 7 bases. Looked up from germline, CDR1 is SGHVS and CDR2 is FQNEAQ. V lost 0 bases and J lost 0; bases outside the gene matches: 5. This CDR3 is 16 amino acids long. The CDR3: CASSLALGQSSYEQYF. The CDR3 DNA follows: TGTGCCAGCAGCTTAGCCTTGGGACAGAGCTCCTACGAGCAGTACTTC.

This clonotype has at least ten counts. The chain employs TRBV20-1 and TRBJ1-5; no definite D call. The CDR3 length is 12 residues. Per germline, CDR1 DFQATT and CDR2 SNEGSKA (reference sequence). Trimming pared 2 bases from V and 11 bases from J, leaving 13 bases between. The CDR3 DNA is TGCAGTGCTAGATCTGAGTCAGGAGCCCAGCATTTT. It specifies CSARSESGAQHF.

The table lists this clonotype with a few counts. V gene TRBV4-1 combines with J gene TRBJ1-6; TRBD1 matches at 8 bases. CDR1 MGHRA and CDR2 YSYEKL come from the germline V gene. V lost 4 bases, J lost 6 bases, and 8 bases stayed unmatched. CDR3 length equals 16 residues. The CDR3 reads CASSPGQGGGNSPLHF. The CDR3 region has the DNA TGCGCCAGCAGCCCCGGACAGGGTGGAGGTAATTCACCCCTCCACTTT.

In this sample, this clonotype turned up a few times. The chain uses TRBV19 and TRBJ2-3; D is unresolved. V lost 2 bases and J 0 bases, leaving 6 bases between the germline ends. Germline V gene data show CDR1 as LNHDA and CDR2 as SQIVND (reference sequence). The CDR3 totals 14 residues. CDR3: CASSITASTDTQYF. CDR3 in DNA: TGTGCCAGTAGTATAACTGCTAGCACAGATACGCAGTATTTT. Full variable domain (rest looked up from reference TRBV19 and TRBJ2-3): DGGITQSPKYLFRKEGQNVTLSCEQNLNHDAMYWYRQDPGQGLRLIYYSQIVNDFQKGDIAEGYSVSREKKESFPLTVTSAQKNPTAFYLCASSITASTDTQYFGPGTRLTVL.

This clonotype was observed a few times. CDR3 sequence (DNA): TGCAGCGTTTCATTGCGGGGGGCGTCGGTCTATGGCTACACCTTC. Protein product: CSVSLRGASVYGYTF. The chain joins TRBV29-1 to TRBJ1-2; a weak D match, TRBD1 (6 bases). V was pared by 5 bases and J by 4 bases, with 20 bases between. The CDR3 length is 15 residues. Germline values: CDR1 SQVTM, CDR2 ANQGSEA.

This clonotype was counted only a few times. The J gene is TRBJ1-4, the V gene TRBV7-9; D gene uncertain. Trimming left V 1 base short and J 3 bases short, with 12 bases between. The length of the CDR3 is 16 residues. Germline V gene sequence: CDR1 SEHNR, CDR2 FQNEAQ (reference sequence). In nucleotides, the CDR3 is TGTGCCAGCAGCTTAGGGGAGAGAATGGCTAATGAAAAACTGTTTTTT. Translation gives CASSLGERMANEKLFF.

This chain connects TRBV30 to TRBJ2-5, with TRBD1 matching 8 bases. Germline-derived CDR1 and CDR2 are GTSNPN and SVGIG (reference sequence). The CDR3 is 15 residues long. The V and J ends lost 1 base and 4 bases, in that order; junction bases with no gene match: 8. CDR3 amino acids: CAWSEGTGQGETQYF. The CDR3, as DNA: TGTGCCTGGAGTGAAGGGACAGGTCAAGGAGAGACCCAGTACTTC.

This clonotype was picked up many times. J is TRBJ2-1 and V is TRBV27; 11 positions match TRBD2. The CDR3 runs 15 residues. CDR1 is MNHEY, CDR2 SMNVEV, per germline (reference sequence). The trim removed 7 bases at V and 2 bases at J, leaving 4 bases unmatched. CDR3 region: CASNSGLAAYNEQFF. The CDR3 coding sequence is TGTGCCAGCAACTCGGGACTAGCGGCCTACAATGAGCAGTTCTTC.